This paragraph covers one T cell receptor (beta chain) sequence. Clones were read by immunoSEQ multiplex PCR, and TCRdb kept only the in-frame ones, dropping some. Seen here are 150,000 or so clones, around four fifths observed once, and the top ten hold 1.6%. The sample belongs to a study of blood T cell repertoires in COVID-19. As for the study in general: Samples came from the United States, Italy and Spain, spanning acute and convalescent COVID-19. Sample material is recorded as cDNA or gDNA derived from T cells, B-cell-depleted T cells, or PBMCs.

The CDR3 runs to 14 residues. The germline CDR1 and CDR2 sequences are MDHEN and SYDVKM. V lost 5 bases to trimming and J lost 10 bases, with 15 bases between them. Sample: peripheral blood. The chain uses TRBV28 and TRBJ1-6; tentatively, D is TRBD1 (6 bases). This TCR derives from a human donor in a cohort sampled during active COVID-19. This chain's CDR3 is CASSGQTRRSPLHF. The CDR3 DNA reads TGTGCCAGCAGTGGACAGACCCGACGCTCACCCCTCCACTTT.